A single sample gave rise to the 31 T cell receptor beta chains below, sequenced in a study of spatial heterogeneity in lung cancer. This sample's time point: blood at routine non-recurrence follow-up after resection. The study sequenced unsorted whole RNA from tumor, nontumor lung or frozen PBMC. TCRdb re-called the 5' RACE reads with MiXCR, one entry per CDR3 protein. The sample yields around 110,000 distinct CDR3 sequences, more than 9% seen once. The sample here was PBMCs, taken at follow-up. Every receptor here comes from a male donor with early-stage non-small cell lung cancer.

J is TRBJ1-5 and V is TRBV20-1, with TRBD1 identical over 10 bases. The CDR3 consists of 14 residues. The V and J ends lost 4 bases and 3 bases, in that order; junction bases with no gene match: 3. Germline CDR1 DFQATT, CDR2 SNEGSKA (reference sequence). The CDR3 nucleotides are TGCAGTGCTATGGGACAGGGGTTCAATCAGCCCCAGCATTTT. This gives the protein CSAMGQGFNQPQHF.

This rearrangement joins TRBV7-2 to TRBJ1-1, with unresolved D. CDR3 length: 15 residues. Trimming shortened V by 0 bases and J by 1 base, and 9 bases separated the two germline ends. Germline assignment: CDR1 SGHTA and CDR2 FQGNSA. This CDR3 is CASSLALRTNTEAFF. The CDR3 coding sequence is TGTGCCAGCAGCTTAGCGCTAAGGACGAACACTGAAGCTTTCTTT.

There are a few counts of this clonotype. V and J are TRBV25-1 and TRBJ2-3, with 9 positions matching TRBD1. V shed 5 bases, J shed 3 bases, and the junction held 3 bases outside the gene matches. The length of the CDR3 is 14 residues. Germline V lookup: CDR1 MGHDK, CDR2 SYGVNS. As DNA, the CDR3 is TGTGCCAGCAGTACCGGGACAGGGACAGATACGCAGTATTTT. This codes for CASSTGTGTDTQYF.

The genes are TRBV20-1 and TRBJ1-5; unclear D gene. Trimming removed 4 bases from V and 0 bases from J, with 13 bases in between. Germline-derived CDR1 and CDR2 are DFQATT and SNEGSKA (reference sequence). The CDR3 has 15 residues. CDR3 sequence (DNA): TGCAGTGCTACCTCCCCGTGGGATAGCAATCAGCCCCAGCATTTT. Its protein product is CSATSPWDSNQPQHF.

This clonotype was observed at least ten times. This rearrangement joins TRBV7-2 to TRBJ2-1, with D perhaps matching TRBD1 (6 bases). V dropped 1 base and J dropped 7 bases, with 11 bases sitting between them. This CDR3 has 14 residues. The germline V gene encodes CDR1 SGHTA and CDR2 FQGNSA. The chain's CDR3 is CASSLGQAINEQFF. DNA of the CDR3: TGTGCCAGCAGCTTAGGACAGGCGATAAATGAGCAGTTCTTC.

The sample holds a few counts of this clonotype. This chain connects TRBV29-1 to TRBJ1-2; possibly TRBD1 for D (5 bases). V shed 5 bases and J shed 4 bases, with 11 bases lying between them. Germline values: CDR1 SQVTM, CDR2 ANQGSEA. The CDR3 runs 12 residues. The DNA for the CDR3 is TGCAGCGTTTGGGACCTAGTCTATGGCTACACCTTC. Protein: CSVWDLVYGYTF.

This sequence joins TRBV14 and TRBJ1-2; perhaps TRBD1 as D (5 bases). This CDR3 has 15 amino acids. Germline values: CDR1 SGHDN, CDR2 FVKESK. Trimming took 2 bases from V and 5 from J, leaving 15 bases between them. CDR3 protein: CASSQTLFGQYGYTF. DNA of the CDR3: TGTGCCAGCAGCCAAACACTCTTTGGACAATATGGCTACACCTTC.

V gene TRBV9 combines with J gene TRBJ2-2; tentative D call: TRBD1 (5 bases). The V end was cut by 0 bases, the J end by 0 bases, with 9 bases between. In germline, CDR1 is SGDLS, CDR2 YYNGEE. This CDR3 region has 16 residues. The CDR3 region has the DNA TGTGCCAGCAGCGTAGGTTTAGGGGCGAACACCGGGGAGCTGTTTTTT. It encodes CASSVGLGANTGELFF.

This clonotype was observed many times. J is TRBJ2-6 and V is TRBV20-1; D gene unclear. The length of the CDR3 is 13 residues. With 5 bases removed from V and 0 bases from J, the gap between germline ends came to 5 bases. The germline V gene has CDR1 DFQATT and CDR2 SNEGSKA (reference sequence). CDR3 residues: CSASSSGANVLTF. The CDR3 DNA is TGCAGTGCTTCGAGCTCTGGGGCCAACGTCCTGACTTTC.

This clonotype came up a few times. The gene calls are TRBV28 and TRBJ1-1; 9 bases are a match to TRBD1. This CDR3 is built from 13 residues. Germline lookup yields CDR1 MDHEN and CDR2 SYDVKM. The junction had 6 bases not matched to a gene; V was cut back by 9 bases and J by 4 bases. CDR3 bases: TGTGCCAGTACCGGGACAGGGAGCACTGAAGCTTTCTTT. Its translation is CASTGTGSTEAFF.

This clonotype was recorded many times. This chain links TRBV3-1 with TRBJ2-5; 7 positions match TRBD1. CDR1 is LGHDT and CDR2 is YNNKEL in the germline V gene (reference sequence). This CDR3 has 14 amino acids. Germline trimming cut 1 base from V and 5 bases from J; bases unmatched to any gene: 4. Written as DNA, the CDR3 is TGTGCCAGCAGCCAAGGACAGGGCACCGAGACCCAGTACTTC. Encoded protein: CASSQGQGTETQYF.

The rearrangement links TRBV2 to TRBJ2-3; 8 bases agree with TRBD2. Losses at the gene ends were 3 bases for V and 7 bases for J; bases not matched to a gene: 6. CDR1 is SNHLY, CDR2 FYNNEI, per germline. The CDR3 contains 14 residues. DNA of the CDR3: TGTGCCAGCAGTGATAAAATAGCGGGGTATACGCAGTATTTT. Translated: CASSDKIAGYTQYF.

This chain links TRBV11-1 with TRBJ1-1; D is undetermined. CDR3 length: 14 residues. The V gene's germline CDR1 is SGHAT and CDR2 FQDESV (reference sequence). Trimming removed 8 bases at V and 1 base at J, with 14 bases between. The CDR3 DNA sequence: TGTGCCAGCGGGAAGACTCCAGGGAACACTGAAGCTTTCTTT. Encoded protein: CASGKTPGNTEAFF.

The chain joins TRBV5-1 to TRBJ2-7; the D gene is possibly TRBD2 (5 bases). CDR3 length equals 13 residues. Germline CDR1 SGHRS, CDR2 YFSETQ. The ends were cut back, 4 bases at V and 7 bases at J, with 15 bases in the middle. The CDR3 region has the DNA TGCGCCAGCAGCGAGACTACCTCGGGGGAGCAGTACTTC. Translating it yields CASSETTSGEQYF.

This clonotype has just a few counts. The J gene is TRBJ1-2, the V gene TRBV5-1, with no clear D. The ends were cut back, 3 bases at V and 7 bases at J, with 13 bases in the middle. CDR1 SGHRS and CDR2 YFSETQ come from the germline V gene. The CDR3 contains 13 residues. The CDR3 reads CASSYGGPGGYTF. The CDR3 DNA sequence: TGCGCCAGCAGCTATGGAGGGCCTGGTGGCTACACCTTC.

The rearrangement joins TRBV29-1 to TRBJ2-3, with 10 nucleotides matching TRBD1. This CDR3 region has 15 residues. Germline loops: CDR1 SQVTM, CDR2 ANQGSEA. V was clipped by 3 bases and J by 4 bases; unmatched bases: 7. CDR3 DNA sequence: TGCAGCGTTGAGGGTGTCGGACAGGGGGCAGATACGCAGTATTTT. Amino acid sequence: CSVEGVGQGADTQYF.

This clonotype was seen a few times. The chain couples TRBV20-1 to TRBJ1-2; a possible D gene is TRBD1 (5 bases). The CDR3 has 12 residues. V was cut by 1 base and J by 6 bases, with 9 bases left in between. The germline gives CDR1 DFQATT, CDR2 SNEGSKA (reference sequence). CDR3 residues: CSARVSGNGYTF. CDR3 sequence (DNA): TGCAGTGCTAGAGTCTCAGGGAATGGCTACACCTTC.

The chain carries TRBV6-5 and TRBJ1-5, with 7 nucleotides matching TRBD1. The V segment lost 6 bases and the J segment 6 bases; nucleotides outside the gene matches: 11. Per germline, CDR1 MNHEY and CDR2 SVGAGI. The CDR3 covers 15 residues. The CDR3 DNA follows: TGTGCCAGCAGACCAGACAGGGAAAGGAGTCAGCCCCAGCATTTT. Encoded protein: CASRPDRERSQPQHF.

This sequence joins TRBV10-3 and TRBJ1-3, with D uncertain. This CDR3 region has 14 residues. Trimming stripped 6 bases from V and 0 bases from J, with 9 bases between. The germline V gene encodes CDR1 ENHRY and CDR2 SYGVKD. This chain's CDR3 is CAIRSTDSGNTIYF. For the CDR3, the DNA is TGTGCCATCAGGTCTACGGACTCTGGAAACACCATATATTTT.

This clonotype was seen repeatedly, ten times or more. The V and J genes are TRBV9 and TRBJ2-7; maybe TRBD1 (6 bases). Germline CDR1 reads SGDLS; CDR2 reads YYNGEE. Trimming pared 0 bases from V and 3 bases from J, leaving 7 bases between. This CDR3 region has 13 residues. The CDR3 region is CASSVEQGYEQYF. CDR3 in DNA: TGTGCCAGCAGCGTAGAACAGGGCTACGAGCAGTACTTC.

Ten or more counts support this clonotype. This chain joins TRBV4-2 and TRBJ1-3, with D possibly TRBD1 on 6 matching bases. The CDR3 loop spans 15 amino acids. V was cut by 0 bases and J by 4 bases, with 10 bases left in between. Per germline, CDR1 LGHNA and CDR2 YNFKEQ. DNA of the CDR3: TGTGCCAGCAGCCAAGACGGGACACGGGGAAACACCATATATTTT. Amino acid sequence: CASSQDGTRGNTIYF.

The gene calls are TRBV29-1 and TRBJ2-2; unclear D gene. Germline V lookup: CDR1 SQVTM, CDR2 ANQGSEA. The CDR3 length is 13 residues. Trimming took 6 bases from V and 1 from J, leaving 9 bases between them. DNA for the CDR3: TGCAGCGTCCAACAGAGGAACACCGGGGAGCTGTTTTTT. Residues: CSVQQRNTGELFF.

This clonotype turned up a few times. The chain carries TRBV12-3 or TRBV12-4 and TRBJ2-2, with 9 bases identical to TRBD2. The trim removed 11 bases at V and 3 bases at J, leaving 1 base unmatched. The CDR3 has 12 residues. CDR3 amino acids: CAAGGYTGELFF. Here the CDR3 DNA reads TGTGCCGCGGGGGGGTACACCGGGGAGCTGTTTTTT.

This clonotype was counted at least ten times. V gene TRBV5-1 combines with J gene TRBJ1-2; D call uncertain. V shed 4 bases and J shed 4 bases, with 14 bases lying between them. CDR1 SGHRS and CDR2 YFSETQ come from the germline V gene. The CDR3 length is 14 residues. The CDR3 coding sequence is TGCGCCAGCAGCGGGAGTCAGGCGATCTATGGCTACACCTTC. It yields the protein CASSGSQAIYGYTF.

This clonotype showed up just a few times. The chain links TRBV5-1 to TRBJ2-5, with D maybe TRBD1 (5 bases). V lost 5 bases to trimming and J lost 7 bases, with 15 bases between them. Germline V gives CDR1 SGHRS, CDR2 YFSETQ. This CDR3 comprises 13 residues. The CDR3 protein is CASRHGQVATQYF. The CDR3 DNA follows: TGCGCCAGCAGACACGGACAAGTCGCGACCCAGTACTTC.

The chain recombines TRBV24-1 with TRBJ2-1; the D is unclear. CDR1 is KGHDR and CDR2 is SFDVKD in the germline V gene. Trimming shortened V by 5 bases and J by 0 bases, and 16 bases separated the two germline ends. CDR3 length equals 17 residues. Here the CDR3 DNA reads TGTGCCACCAGTGCCTCGCCTGGCCTGAGCTCCTACAATGAGCAGTTCTTC. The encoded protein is CATSASPGLSSYNEQFF.

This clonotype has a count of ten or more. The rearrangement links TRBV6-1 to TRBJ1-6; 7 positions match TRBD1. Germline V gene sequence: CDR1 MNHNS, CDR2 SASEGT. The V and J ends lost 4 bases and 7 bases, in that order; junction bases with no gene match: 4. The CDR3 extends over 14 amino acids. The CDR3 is CASSAGTANSPLHF. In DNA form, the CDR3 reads TGTGCCAGCAGTGCCGGGACAGCGAATTCACCCCTCCACTTT.

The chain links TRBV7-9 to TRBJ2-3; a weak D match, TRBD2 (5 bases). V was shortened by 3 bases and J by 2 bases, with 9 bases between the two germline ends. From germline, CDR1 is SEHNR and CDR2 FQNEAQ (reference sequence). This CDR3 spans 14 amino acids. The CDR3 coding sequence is TGTGCCAGCAGCTTCCGAGGGAACACAGATACGCAGTATTTT. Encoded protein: CASSFRGNTDTQYF.

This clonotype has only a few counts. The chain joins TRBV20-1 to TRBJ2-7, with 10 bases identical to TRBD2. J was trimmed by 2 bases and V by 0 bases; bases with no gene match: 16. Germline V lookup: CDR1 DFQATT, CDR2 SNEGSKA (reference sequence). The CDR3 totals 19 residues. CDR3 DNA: TGCAGTGCTAGAGATCCAAGCGGGGGGGCTAATAGACGGCCCTACGAGCAGTACTTC. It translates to CSARDPSGGANRRPYEQYF.

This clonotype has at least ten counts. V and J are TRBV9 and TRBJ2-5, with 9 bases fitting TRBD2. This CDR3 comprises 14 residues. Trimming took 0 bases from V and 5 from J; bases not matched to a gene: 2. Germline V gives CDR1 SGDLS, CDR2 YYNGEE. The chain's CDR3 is CASSVDLAGETQYF. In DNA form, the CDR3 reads TGTGCCAGCAGCGTAGACCTAGCGGGGGAGACCCAGTACTTC.

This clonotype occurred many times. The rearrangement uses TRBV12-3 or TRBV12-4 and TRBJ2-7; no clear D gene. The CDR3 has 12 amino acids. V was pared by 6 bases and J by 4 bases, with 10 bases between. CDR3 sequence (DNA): TGTGCCAGCAGCCCCTTAGGTTACGAGCAGTACTTC. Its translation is CASSPLGYEQYF.